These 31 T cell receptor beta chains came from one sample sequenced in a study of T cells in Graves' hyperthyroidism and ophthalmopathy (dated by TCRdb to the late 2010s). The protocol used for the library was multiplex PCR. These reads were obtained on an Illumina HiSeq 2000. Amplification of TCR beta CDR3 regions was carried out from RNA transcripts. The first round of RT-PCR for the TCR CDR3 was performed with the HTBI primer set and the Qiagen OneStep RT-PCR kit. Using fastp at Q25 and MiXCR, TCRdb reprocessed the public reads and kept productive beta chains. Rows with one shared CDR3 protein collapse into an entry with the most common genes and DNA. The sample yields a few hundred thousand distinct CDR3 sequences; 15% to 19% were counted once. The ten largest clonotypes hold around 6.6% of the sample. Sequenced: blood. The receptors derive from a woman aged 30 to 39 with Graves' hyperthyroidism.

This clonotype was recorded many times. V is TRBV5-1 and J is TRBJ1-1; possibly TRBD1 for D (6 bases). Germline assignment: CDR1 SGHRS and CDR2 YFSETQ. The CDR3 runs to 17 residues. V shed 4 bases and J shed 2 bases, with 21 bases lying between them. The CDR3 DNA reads TGCGCCAGCAGCCCTCGCGGAGGGGGTAGGTCTAACACTGAAGCTTTCTTT. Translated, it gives CASSPRGGGRSNTEAFF. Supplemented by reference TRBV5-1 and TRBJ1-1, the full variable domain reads KAGVTQTPRYLIKTRGQQVTLSCSPISGHRSVSWYQQTPGQGLQFLFEYFSETQRNKGNFPGRFSGRQFSNSRSEMNVSTLELGDSALYLCASSPRGGGRSNTEAFFGQGTRLTVV.

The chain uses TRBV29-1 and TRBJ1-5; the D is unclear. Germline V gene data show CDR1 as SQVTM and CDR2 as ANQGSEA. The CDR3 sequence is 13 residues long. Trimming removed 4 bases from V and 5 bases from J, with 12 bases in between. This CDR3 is CSVGEGLDQPQHF. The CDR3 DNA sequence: TGCAGCGTTGGAGAAGGGCTTGATCAGCCCCAGCATTTT.

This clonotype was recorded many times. The CDR3 DNA reads TGCGCCAGCAGCTTGGGTGGCGGGGCCTACAATGAGCAGTTCTTC. It yields the protein CASSLGGGAYNEQFF. This chain links TRBV5-1 with TRBJ2-1, with D possibly TRBD2 on 6 matching bases. Germline CDR1 reads SGHRS; CDR2 reads YFSETQ. CDR3 length: 15 residues. V lost 0 bases and J lost 2, with 9 bases in between.

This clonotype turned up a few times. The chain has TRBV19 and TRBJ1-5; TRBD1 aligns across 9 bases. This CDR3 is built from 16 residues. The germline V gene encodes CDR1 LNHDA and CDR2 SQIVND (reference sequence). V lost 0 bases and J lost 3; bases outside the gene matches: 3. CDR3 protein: CASSIDGTGYNQPQHF. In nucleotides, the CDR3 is TGTGCCAGTAGTATAGATGGGACAGGGTACAATCAGCCCCAGCATTTT.

CDR3 sequence: CSASRARGEDQPQHF. The CDR3 region has the DNA TGCAGTGCTAGTAGGGCGAGGGGGGAAGATCAGCCCCAGCATTTT. The chain combines TRBV20-1 with TRBJ1-5, with D tentatively TRBD1 (6 bases). The germline CDR1 and CDR2 sequences are DFQATT and SNEGSKA (reference sequence). CDR3 length equals 15 residues. The V end was cut by 3 bases, the J end by 5 bases, with 17 bases between.

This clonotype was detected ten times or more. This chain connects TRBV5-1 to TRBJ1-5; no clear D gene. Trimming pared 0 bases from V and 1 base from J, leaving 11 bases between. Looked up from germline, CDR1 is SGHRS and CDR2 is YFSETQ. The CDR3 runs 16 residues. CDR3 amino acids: CASSLEGMESNQPQHF. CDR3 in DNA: TGCGCCAGCAGCTTGGAAGGGATGGAGAGCAATCAGCCCCAGCATTTT.

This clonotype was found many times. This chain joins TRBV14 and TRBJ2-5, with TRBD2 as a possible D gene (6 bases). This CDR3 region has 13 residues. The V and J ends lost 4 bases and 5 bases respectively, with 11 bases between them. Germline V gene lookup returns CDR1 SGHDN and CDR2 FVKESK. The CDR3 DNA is TGTGCCAGCAGCCCCCGGGCGGGGGAGACCCAGTACTTC. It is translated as CASSPRAGETQYF.

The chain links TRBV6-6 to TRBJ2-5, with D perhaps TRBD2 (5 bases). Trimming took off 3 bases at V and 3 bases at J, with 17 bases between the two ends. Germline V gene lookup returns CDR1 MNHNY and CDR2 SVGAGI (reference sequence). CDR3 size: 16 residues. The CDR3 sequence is CASSYAPSGEKETQYF. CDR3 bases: TGTGCCAGCAGTTATGCCCCATCCGGGGAGAAAGAGACCCAGTACTTC.

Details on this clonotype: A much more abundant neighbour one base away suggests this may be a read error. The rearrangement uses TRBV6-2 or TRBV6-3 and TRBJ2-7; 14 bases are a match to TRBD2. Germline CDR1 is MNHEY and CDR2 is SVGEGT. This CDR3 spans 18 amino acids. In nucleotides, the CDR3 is TGTGCCAGCAGTCGCGGGGGACTAGCGGGAGTAACGGTCTACGAGAAGTACTTC. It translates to CASSRGGLAGVTVYEKYF.

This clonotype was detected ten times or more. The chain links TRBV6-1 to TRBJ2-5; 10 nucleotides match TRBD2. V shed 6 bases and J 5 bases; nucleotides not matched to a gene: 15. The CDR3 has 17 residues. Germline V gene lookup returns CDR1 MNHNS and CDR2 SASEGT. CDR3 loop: CASRKPGLALLWETQYF. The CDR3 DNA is TGTGCCAGCAGGAAACCGGGACTAGCGTTATTGTGGGAGACCCAGTACTTC.

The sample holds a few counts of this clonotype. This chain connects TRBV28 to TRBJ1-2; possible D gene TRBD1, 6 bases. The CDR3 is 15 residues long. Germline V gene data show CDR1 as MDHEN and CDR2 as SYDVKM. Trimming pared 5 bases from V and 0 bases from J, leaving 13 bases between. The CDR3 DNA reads TGTGCCAGCAGTACCTCAACAGGGCCTAACTATGGCTACACCTTC. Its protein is CASSTSTGPNYGYTF.

The CDR3 is CASSYGTGGKTQYF. CDR3 DNA sequence: TGTGCCAGCAGTTACGGGACCGGGGGAAAGACCCAGTACTTC. The chain recombines TRBV6-2 or TRBV6-3 with TRBJ2-5, with D perhaps matching TRBD2 (6 bases). The CDR3 runs to 14 residues. The V and J ends lost 2 bases and 6 bases respectively, with 13 bases between them. Per the germline V gene, CDR1 is MNHEY and CDR2 is SVGEGT.

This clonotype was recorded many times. The CDR3 reads CASSPAVNAYEQYF. Here the CDR3 DNA reads TGTGCCAGCTCACCAGCCGTCAACGCTTACGAGCAGTACTTC. The chain employs TRBV18 and TRBJ2-7; D unclear. CDR3 length: 14 residues. V lost 2 bases and J lost 4, with 12 bases in between. Germline V gives CDR1 KGHSH, CDR2 LQKENI.

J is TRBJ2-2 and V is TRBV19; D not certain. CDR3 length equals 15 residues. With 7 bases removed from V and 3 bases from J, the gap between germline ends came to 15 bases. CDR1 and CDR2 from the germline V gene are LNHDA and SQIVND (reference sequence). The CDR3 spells CASTASNWDTGELFF. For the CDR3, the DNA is TGTGCCAGTACAGCGTCGAATTGGGACACCGGGGAGCTGTTTTTT.

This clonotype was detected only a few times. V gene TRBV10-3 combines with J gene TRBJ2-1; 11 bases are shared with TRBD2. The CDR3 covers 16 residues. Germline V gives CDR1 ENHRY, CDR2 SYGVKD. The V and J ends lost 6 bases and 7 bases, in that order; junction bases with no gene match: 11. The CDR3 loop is CAIRDPGLAAGNEQFF. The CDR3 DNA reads TGTGCCATCAGGGATCCGGGACTAGCGGCAGGAAATGAGCAGTTCTTC.

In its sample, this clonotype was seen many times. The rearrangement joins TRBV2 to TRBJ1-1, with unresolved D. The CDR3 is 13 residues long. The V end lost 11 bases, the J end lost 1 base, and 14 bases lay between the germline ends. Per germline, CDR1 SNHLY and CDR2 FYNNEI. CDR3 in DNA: TGTGCCGGACGTTGGGAGAGGAACACTGAAGCTTTCTTT. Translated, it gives CAGRWERNTEAFF.

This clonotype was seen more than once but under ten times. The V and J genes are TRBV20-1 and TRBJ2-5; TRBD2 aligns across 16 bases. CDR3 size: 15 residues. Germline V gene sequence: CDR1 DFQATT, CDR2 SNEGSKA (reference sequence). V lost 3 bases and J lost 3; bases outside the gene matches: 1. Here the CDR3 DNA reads TGCAGTGCTAGGGGGACTAGCGGGAGGGAAGAGACCCAGTACTTC. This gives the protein CSARGTSGREETQYF.

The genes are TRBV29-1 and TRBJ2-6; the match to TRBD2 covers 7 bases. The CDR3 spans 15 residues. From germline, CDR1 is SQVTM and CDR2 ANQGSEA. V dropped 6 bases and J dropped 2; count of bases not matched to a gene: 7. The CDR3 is CSVRSGGAGANVLTF. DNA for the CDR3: TGCAGCGTCCGATCGGGGGGTGCTGGGGCCAACGTCCTGACTTTC.

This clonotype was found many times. CDR3 sequence reads: CASSSDPIGSVDEQYF. CDR3 DNA sequence: TGTGCCAGCAGCTCAGACCCAATAGGAAGTGTGGACGAGCAGTACTTC. The chain is built from TRBV5-6 and TRBJ2-7, with no clear D. The CDR3 is 16 residues long. The V gene's germline CDR1 is SGHDT and CDR2 YYEEEE. V lost 3 bases and J 5 bases, leaving 21 bases between the germline ends.

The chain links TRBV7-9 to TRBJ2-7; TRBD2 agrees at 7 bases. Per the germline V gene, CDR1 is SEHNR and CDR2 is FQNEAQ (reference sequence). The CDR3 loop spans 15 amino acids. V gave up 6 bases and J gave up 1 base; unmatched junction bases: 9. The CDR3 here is CASRTIAGPSYEQYF. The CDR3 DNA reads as TGTGCCAGCAGAACCATAGCGGGCCCATCCTACGAGCAGTACTTC.

The CDR3 loop reads CASSQMQSGELFF. The DNA for the CDR3 is TGTGCCAGCAGCCAAATGCAGTCCGGGGAGCTGTTTTTT. The genes are TRBV7-9 and TRBJ2-2; no definite D call. Germline values: CDR1 SEHNR, CDR2 FQNEAQ (reference sequence). The V end lost 5 bases, the J end lost 6 bases, and 10 bases lay between the germline ends. CDR3 length: 13 residues.

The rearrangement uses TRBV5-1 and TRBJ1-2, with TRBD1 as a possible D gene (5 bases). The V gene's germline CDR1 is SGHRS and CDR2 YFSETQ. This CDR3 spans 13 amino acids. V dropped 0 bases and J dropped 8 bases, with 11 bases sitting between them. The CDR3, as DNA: TGCGCCAGCAGCTTGGTGCCCAGGGCGGGCTACACCTTC. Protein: CASSLVPRAGYTF.

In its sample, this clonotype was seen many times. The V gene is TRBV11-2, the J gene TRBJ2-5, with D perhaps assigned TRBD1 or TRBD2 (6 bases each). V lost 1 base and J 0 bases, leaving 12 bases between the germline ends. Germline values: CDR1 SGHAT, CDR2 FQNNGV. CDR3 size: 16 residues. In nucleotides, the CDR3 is TGTGCCAGCAGCTTAGGGGCCGGGGGCAACCAAGAGACCCAGTACTTC. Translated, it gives CASSLGAGGNQETQYF.

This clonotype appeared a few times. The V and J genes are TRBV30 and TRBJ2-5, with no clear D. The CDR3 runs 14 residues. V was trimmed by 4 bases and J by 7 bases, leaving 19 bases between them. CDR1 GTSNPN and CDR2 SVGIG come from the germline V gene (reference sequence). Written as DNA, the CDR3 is TGTGCCTGGAAAGCCGGCAGGAGCCCTCGGACCCAGTACTTC. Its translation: CAWKAGRSPRTQYF.

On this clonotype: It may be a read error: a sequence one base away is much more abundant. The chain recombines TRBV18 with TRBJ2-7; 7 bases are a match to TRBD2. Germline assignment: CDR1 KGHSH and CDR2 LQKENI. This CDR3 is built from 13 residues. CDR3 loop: CASTPAGVGEQYF. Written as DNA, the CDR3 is TGTGCCAGCACACCGGCGGGAGTGGGGGAGCAGTACTTC.

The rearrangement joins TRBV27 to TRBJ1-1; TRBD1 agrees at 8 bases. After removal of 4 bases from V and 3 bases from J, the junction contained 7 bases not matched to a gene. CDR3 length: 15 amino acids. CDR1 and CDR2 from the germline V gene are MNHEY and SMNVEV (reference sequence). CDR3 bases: TGTGCCAGCAGTTCACACAGGGGGTCGGACACTGAAGCTTTCTTT. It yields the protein CASSSHRGSDTEAFF.

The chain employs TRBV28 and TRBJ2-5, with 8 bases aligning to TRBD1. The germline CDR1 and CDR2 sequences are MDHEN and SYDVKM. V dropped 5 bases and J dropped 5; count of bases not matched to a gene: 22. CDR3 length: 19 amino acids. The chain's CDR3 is CASSLPSISTGGKGETQYF. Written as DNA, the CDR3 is TGTGCCAGCAGTCTACCCTCGATTAGTACAGGGGGGAAAGGGGAGACCCAGTACTTC.

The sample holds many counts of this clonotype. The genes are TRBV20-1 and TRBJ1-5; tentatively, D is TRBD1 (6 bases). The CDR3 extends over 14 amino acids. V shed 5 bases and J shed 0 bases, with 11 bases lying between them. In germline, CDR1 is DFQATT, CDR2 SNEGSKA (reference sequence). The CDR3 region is CSAHGTTSNQPQHF. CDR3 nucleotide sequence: TGCAGTGCTCACGGGACAACTAGCAATCAGCCCCAGCATTTT.

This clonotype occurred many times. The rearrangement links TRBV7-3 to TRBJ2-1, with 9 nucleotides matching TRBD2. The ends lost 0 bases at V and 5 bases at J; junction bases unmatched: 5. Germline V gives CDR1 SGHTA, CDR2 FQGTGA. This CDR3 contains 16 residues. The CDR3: CASSLTSLAGHNEQFF. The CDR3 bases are TGTGCCAGCAGCTTAACAAGTCTAGCGGGGCACAATGAGCAGTTCTTC.

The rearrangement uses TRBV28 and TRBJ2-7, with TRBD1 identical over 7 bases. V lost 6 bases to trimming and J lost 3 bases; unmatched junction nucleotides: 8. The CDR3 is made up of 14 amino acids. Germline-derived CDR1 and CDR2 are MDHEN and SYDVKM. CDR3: CASSLTGSRYEQYF. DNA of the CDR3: TGTGCCAGCAGCCTGACAGGGTCCCGCTACGAGCAGTACTTC.

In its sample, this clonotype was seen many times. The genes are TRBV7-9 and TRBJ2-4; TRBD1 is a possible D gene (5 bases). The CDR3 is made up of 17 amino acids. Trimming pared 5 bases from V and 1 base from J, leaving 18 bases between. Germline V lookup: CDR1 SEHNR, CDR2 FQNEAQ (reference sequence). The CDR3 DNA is TGTGCCAGCAGCCCAGTGACAGTTTCGAGGGCCAAAAACATTCAGTACTTC. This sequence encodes CASSPVTVSRAKNIQYF. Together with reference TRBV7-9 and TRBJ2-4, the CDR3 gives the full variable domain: DTGVSQNPRHKITKRGQNVTFRCDPISEHNRLYWYRQTLGQGPEFLTYFQNEAQLEKSRLLSDRFSAERPKGSFSTLEIQRTEQGDSAMYLCASSPVTVSRAKNIQYFGAGTRLSVL.